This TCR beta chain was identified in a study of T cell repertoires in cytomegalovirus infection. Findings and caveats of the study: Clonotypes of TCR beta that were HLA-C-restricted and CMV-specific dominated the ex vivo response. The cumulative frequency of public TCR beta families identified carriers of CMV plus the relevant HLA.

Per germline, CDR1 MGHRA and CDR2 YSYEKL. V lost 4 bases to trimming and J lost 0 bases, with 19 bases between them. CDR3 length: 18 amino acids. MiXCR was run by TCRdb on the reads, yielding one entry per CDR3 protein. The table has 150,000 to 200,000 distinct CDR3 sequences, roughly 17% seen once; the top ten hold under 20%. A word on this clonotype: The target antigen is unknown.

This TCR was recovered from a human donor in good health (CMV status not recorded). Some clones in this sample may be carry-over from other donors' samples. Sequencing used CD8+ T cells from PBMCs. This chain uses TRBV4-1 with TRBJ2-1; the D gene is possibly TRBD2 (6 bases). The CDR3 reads CASSPIRRAGTSYNEQFF. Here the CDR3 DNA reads TGCGCCAGCAGCCCGATCCGAAGGGCGGGGACCTCCTACAATGAGCAGTTCTTC.